A selection of T cell receptor beta chains follows, all from one sample in a study of early T cells in non-severe SARS-CoV-2 infection. MiXCR, applied by TCRdb to the 5' RACE reads, yields one record per CDR3 protein. This table holds 70,000 or so distinct CDR3 sequences, roughly a tenth found once. Sample: whole blood, taken at baseline. All receptors come from an adult who was a healthcare worker with PCR-confirmed SARS-CoV-2 infection or an uninfected control (not recorded which). CDR3s include the opening cysteine and the closing phenylalanine or tryptophan. D genes are given only for firm matches. Some rows have no size entry. The others give once, few or many, or a class for an expanded clone.

j_call,d_call,clone_size,v_call,cdr3_length,cdr3_aa,cdr3_nt
TRBJ2-7,NA,few,TRBV30,13,CAWSPATTYEQYF,TGTGCCTGGAGTCCCGCTACCACCTACGAGCAGTACTTC
TRBJ1-3,NA,few,TRBV30,12,CAWGYSGNTIYF,TGTGCCTGGGGCTACTCTGGAAACACCATATATTTT
TRBJ2-7,NA,many,TRBV20-1,15,CSARERWGARSEQYF,TGCAGTGCTAGAGAAAGGTGGGGGGCGCGGAGCGAGCAGTACTTC
TRBJ1-6,NA,NA,TRBV9,15,CASSVERSYNSPLHF,TGTGCCAGCAGCGTAGAACGCTCCTATAATTCACCCCTCCACTTT
TRBJ2-7,TRBD1,many,TRBV6-2/TRBV6-3,14,CASTQGQPLSEQYF,TGTGCCAGCACCCAGGGACAGCCGCTTTCCGAGCAGTACTTC
TRBJ2-7,NA,few,TRBV20-1,15,CSARGVTASSYEQYF,TGCAGTGCTAGAGGCGTCACAGCATCCTCCTACGAGCAGTACTTC
TRBJ2-7,NA,few,TRBV7-3,15,CASSLAPDSSYEQYF,TGTGCCAGCAGCTTAGCCCCGGACTCCTCCTACGAGCAGTACTTC
TRBJ1-1,NA,many,TRBV6-2/TRBV6-3,12,CASSQHHTEAFF,TGTGCCAGCAGTCAACACCACACTGAAGCTTTCTTT
TRBJ2-1,NA,many,TRBV6-6,13,CASSPGTYNEQFF,TGTGCCAGCAGTCCCGGGACGTACAATGAGCAGTTCTTC
TRBJ1-2,NA,many,TRBV19,14,CASSMIPGRPRYTF,TGTGCCAGTAGTATGATCCCCGGACGGCCTCGCTACACCTTC
TRBJ1-5,TRBD1,NA,TRBV30,14,CAWSQGTGNQPQHF,TGTGCCTGGAGTCAAGGGACAGGAAATCAGCCCCAGCATTTT
TRBJ1-2,TRBD1,many,TRBV6-1,15,CASSEWGQGDYGYTF,TGTGCCAGCAGTGAATGGGGACAGGGGGACTATGGCTACACCTTC
TRBJ1-6,TRBD1,few,TRBV7-8,15,CASSPYEGARSPLHF,TGTGCCAGCAGCCCGTACGAGGGGGCGCGCTCACCCCTCCACTTT
TRBJ2-2,NA,NA,TRBV3-1,13,CASSPSIPGELFF,TGTGCCAGCAGCCCGTCAATCCCCGGGGAGCTGTTTTTT
TRBJ1-3,NA,many,TRBV5-4,14,CASSLGQTGNTIYF,TGTGCCAGCAGCTTGGGGCAGACTGGAAACACCATATATTTT
TRBJ1-2,NA,many,TRBV20-1,13,CSVRQAQDYGYTF,TGCAGTGTCAGACAAGCCCAGGACTATGGCTACACCTTC
TRBJ2-7,NA,many,TRBV10-3,13,CAILSTQGYEQYF,TGTGCCATCCTCTCTACACAGGGCTACGAGCAGTACTTC
TRBJ1-2,NA,NA,TRBV9,17,CASSDGDMKGTNYGYTF,TGTGCCAGCAGCGACGGAGATATGAAGGGTACCAACTATGGCTACACCTTC
TRBJ2-7,NA,many,TRBV9,14,CASTPGHGSYEQYF,TGTGCCAGCACCCCCGGACACGGGTCCTACGAGCAGTACTTC
TRBJ1-1,TRBD1,many,TRBV5-1,15,CASSLGDRVNTEAFF,TGCGCCAGCAGCTTGGGGGACAGAGTGAACACTGAAGCTTTCTTT
TRBJ2-1,NA,NA,TRBV27,13,CASAYSSYNEQFF,TGTGCCAGTGCGTACAGCTCCTACAATGAGCAGTTCTTC
TRBJ2-1,TRBD1,few,TRBV6-2/TRBV6-3,13,CASVGQGRGEQFF,TGTGCCAGCGTGGGACAGGGGAGGGGTGAGCAGTTCTTC
TRBJ1-1,NA,NA,TRBV12-3/TRBV12-4,14,CASSPGVGIPEAFF,TGTGCCAGCAGCCCGGGGGTAGGGATCCCTGAAGCTTTCTTT
TRBJ2-4,NA,NA,TRBV12-3/TRBV12-4,16,CASSLTAQGIGGIQYF,TGTGCCAGCAGTTTGACAGCTCAGGGGATAGGGGGCATTCAGTACTTC
TRBJ1-2,NA,NA,TRBV7-9,15,CASSPLIRTPYGYTF,TGTGCCAGCAGCCCTCTTATAAGGACCCCTTATGGCTACACCTTC
TRBJ1-1,NA,NA,TRBV6-2/TRBV6-3,15,CASSQPDFMDTEAFF,TGTGCCAGCAGTCAACCCGACTTTATGGACACTGAAGCTTTCTTT
TRBJ2-3,NA,NA,TRBV9,15,CASSVTGGSTDTQYF,TGTGCCAGCAGCGTAACCGGGGGCAGCACAGATACGCAGTATTTT
TRBJ1-1,NA,NA,TRBV6-6,14,CASSGETGLVEAFF,TGTGCCAGCAGTGGGGAAACAGGGCTGGTGGAAGCTTTCTTT
TRBJ2-2,NA,NA,TRBV30,13,CAWSVQNTGELFF,TGTGCCTGGAGTGTGCAGAACACCGGGGAGCTGTTTTTT
TRBJ2-3,TRBD2,many,TRBV9,14,CASSRNQAGDPQYF,TGTGCCAGCAGCCGCAATCAAGCGGGGGACCCGCAGTATTTT
TRBJ2-7,NA,NA,TRBV7-7,13,CASSLGDGYEQYF,TGTGCCAGCAGCTTAGGGGACGGCTACGAGCAGTACTTC
TRBJ1-1,TRBD1,many,TRBV7-2,15,CASSPRPLGQGTAFF,TGTGCCAGCAGCCCCCGCCCACTAGGACAGGGTACAGCTTTCTTT
TRBJ2-2,TRBD1,many,TRBV7-2,13,CASTGQGAGELFF,TGTGCCAGCACGGGACAGGGGGCCGGGGAGCTGTTTTTT
TRBJ2-7,NA,many,TRBV2,16,CASSDRMQGSSYEQYF,TGTGCCAGCAGTGACCGAATGCAGGGGAGCTCCTACGAGCAGTACTTC
TRBJ2-7,NA,many,TRBV20-1,12,CSAPGRSYEQYF,TGCAGTGCCCCTGGACGGTCCTACGAGCAGTACTTC
TRBJ1-1,NA,many,TRBV30,13,CAWSVTENTEAFF,TGTGCCTGGAGTGTAACCGAGAACACTGAAGCTTTCTTT
TRBJ1-4,NA,NA,TRBV21-1,17,CASSKAEDRGLGEKLFF,TGTGCCAGCAGCAAAGCGGAGGACAGGGGGTTGGGTGAAAAACTGTTTTTT
TRBJ2-1,TRBD1,once,TRBV12-3/TRBV12-4,15,CASLPRDSIYNEQFF,TGTGCCAGCTTGCCCCGGGACAGCATATACAATGAGCAGTTCTTC
TRBJ1-2,TRBD1,NA,TRBV6-1,14,CASMGQGDVYGYTF,TGTGCCAGCATGGGACAGGGGGACGTCTATGGCTACACCTTC
TRBJ2-1,NA,many,TRBV2,14,CASSGQATYNEQFF,TGTGCCAGCAGTGGACAGGCGACCTACAATGAGCAGTTCTTC
TRBJ1-2,NA,few,TRBV12-3/TRBV12-4,14,CASSLGWQNYGYTF,TGTGCCAGCAGTTTAGGGTGGCAGAACTATGGCTACACCTTC
TRBJ2-7,TRBD2,NA,TRBV7-2,16,CASSLTLAGAVYEQYF,TGTGCCAGCAGCTTAACCCTAGCGGGGGCCGTCTACGAGCAGTACTTC
TRBJ2-7,NA,many,TRBV4-1,17,CASSQEAHRTAPYEQYF,TGCGCCAGCAGCCAAGAAGCGCATCGGACAGCCCCCTACGAGCAGTACTTC
TRBJ1-1,NA,NA,TRBV10-3,13,CAIGDWKNTEAFF,TGTGCCATCGGGGACTGGAAGAACACTGAAGCTTTCTTT
TRBJ1-1,NA,many,TRBV29-1,11,CSVVISMEAFF,TGCAGCGTTGTTATTTCCATGGAAGCTTTCTTT
TRBJ1-1,TRBD1,NA,TRBV7-9,13,CASSPGQLTEAFF,TGTGCCAGCAGCCCGGGACAGCTAACTGAAGCTTTCTTT
TRBJ1-1,NA,NA,TRBV7-2,15,CASSPRVVTNTEAFF,TGTGCCAGCAGCCCGAGGGTCGTAACGAACACTGAAGCTTTCTTT
TRBJ1-4,NA,few,TRBV20-1,15,CSARAGGELAEKLFF,TGCAGTGCTAGAGCGGGGGGGGAGCTTGCCGAAAAACTGTTTTTT
TRBJ2-2,NA,few,TRBV7-3,14,CASSLTDSAGELFF,TGTGCCAGCAGCTTAACGGATTCGGCCGGGGAGCTGTTTTTT
TRBJ2-5,NA,few,TRBV5-1,14,CASNSQSYTETQYF,TGCGCCAGCAACTCCCAGAGTTATACAGAGACCCAGTACTTC
TRBJ2-5,NA,many,TRBV13,15,CASSAKTEKQETQYF,TGTGCCAGCAGCGCCAAGACTGAAAAGCAAGAGACCCAGTACTTC
TRBJ1-6,NA,NA,TRBV6-1,14,CASTPPGFDSPLHF,TGTGCCAGCACCCCTCCAGGGTTCGATTCACCCCTCCACTTT
TRBJ2-3,NA,NA,TRBV30,15,CAWSAHRGPTDTQYF,TGTGCCTGGAGCGCCCACCGGGGGCCCACAGATACGCAGTATTTT
TRBJ2-3,NA,NA,TRBV24-1,16,CATSEPTGTSTDTQYF,TGTGCCACCAGTGAACCGACAGGGACTAGCACAGATACGCAGTATTTT
TRBJ1-6,NA,NA,TRBV6-5,17,CASSYSYRSSYNSPLHF,TGTGCCAGCAGTTACTCGTACAGGAGCTCCTATAATTCACCCCTCCACTTT
TRBJ1-1,TRBD1,many,TRBV3-1,19,CASSHLNPDRGGMNTEAFF,TGTGCCAGCAGCCACCTGAATCCGGACAGGGGGGGAATGAACACTGAAGCTTTCTTT
TRBJ2-3,NA,few,TRBV3-1,14,CASSQARRTDTQYF,TGTGCCAGCAGCCAAGCCCGGCGCACAGATACGCAGTATTTT
TRBJ2-2,NA,NA,TRBV5-1,15,CASTPSGSTAGELFF,TGCGCCAGCACCCCATCGGGATCAACCGCCGGGGAGCTGTTTTTT